This passage covers 11 T cell receptor beta chains from one sample sequenced in a study of T cell responses to AZD1222 COVID-19 vaccine. Libraries were prepared by immunoSEQ multiplex PCR; TCRdb keeps only in-frame clonotypes and omits some of them. The sample records over 95,000 clones, around 85% being singletons. Sample: peripheral blood, taken 28 days after the second AZD1222 dose. Every receptor here comes from an adult who received the AZD1222 COVID-19 vaccine.

This rearrangement joins TRBV6-1 to TRBJ1-6; D is undetermined. The ends were cut back, 3 bases at V and 5 bases at J, with 14 bases in the middle. The CDR3 covers 16 residues. Per germline, CDR1 MNHNS and CDR2 SASEGT. The CDR3 region is CASSDRKTWDNSPLHF. As DNA, the CDR3 is TGTGCCAGCAGTGACAGAAAGACATGGGATAATTCACCCCTCCACTTT.

The V call is TRBV11-1, the J call TRBJ1-2; D is uncertain. The V end was cut by 0 bases, the J end by 10 bases, with 15 bases between. CDR1 SGHAT and CDR2 FQDESV come from the germline V gene (reference sequence). There are 14 residues in the CDR3. CDR3 protein: CASSLAGRYGDYTF. The CDR3 nucleotides are TGTGCCAGCAGCTTAGCGGGGAGATATGGTGACTACACCTTC. Combining the CDR3 with reference TRBV11-1 and TRBJ1-2 gives the whole variable domain EAEVAQSPRYKITEKSQAVAFWCDPISGHATLYWYRQILGQGPELLVQFQDESVVDDSQLPKDRFSAERLKGVDSTLKIQPAELGDSAMYLCASSLAGRYGDYTFGSGTRLTVV.

The V and J genes are TRBV19 and TRBJ1-5; D is unresolved. The CDR3 totals 15 residues. The V gene lost 1 base and the J gene lost 3 bases, with 10 bases spanning the gap. Germline CDR1 reads LNHDA; CDR2 reads SQIVND (reference sequence). CDR3 loop: CASSIVARNNQPQHF. The CDR3 coding sequence is TGTGCCAGTAGTATAGTGGCCAGGAACAATCAGCCCCAGCATTTT.

The J gene is TRBJ2-5, the V gene TRBV6-4; D assignment may be TRBD1 or TRBD2 (5 bases each). The germline V gene encodes CDR1 MRHNA and CDR2 SNTAGT. The ends were cut back, 0 bases at V and 9 bases at J, with 11 bases in the middle. This CDR3 comprises 13 residues. CDR3 protein: CASSDSEGTAQYF. As DNA, the CDR3 is TGTGCCAGCAGTGACTCTGAAGGGACGGCCCAGTACTTC.

The gene calls are TRBV29-1 and TRBJ2-4; 9 nucleotides match TRBD1. The CDR3 is 14 residues long. CDR1 SQVTM and CDR2 ANQGSEA come from the germline V gene. J was trimmed by 6 bases and V by 6 bases; bases with no gene match: 9. CDR3 coding DNA: TGCAGCGTCGGACCCGGGACAGGGATAAACATTCAGTACTTC. Its translation: CSVGPGTGINIQYF.

This chain joins TRBV12-5 and TRBJ2-1; TRBD2 matches at 9 bases. V was pared by 4 bases and J by 13 bases, with 5 bases of the junction left unmatched. The CDR3 is 12 amino acids. CDR1 is LGHNT and CDR2 is FRNRAP in the germline V gene. The CDR3 coding sequence is TGTGCTAGTGGTTCAGTAGCGGGGGTTCAGTTCTTC. Translation gives CASGSVAGVQFF.

V and J are TRBV23-1 and TRBJ1-2; D is possibly TRBD1 (5 bases). TRBV23-1 is annotated as an ORF whose role is uncertain. Trimming cost V 4 bases and J 4 bases, with 19 bases left between them. The CDR3 runs to 16 residues. Written as DNA, the CDR3 is TGCGCCAGCAGTCCCCTCGCCCGTGGGGCGTCCTATGGCTACACCTTC. Residues: CASSPLARGASYGYTF.

J is TRBJ2-4 and V is TRBV19; 8 bases align to TRBD1. The CDR3 loop spans 15 amino acids. Trimming removed 10 bases from V and 5 bases from J; junction bases left unmatched: 13. Germline CDR1 LNHDA, CDR2 SQIVND (reference sequence). CDR3 in DNA: TGTGCCACCGAGCCAGCAGGGGGCGCCCAAAACATTCAGTACTTC. Translated: CATEPAGGAQNIQYF.

This chain connects TRBV5-1 to TRBJ2-3; D is uncertain. Trimming pared 0 bases from V and 4 bases from J, leaving 3 bases between. This CDR3 contains 12 residues. Germline V gives CDR1 SGHRS, CDR2 YFSETQ. CDR3 sequence: CASSLGADTQYF. CDR3 nucleotides: TGCGCCAGCAGCTTGGGGGCAGATACGCAGTATTTT.

J is TRBJ1-2 and V is TRBV5-5, with 11 bases that match TRBD1. The CDR3 is 14 amino acids. V shed 3 bases and J 7 bases; nucleotides not matched to a gene: 5. Germline V gene lookup returns CDR1 SGHKS and CDR2 YYEKEE (reference sequence). The chain's CDR3 is CASSWPGTGGGYTF. CDR3 DNA: TGTGCCAGCAGCTGGCCCGGGACAGGGGGTGGCTACACCTTC.

The chain employs TRBV18 and TRBJ1-6; D not resolved. The CDR3 extends over 15 amino acids. CDR1 KGHSH and CDR2 LQKENI come from the germline V gene. V gave up 6 bases and J gave up 7 bases, with 16 bases separating them. The CDR3 DNA follows: TGTGCCAGCTCTCCGTCTAGGGCCTCGAATTCACCCCTCCACTTT. The encoded protein is CASSPSRASNSPLHF.